This T cell receptor beta chain is from a study of blood T cells in healthy people across ages. The CDR3 contains 13 residues. Germline-derived CDR1 and CDR2 are ENHRY and SYGVKD. Concerning this clonotype: The junction does not match germline at one end; this may be a read error.

A second PCR of about 7 to 12 cycles used a sample-barcoded 5' primer and a J-beta primer mix. MiXCR, applied by TCRdb to the 5' RACE reads, yields one record per CDR3 protein. The repertoire holds fewer than 900,000 distinct CDR3 sequences, with roughly 44% as singletons. The material sequenced was blood. The rearrangement links TRBV10-3 to TRBJ1-1; TRBD1 might be the D (5 bases). The receptor was isolated from a woman in her sixties in good health. The CDR3 spells CAMSETGDTEAFF. The CDR3 DNA is TGTGCCATGAGTGAAACAGGCGATACTGAAGCTTTCTTT.